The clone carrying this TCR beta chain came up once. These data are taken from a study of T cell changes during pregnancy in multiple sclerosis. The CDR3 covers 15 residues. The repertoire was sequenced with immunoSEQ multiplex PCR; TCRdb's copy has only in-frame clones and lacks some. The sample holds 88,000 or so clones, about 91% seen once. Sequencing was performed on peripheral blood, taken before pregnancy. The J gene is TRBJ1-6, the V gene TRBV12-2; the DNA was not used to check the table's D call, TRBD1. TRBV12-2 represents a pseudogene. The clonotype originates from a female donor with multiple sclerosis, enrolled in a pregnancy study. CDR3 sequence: CASRPPNTHNSPLHF. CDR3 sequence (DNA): TGTGCAAGTCGACCCCCGAACACCCATAATTCACCCCTCCACTTT.